This T cell receptor beta chain was recorded in a study of blood T cell repertoires in COVID-19. Study overall: The United States, Italy and Spain were the sources of the acute and convalescent COVID-19 samples. Sources were T cells, B-cell-depleted T cells, or PBMCs; the material itself was cDNA or gDNA.

Per the original data handling: Counts of nucleated cells, estimated from reference gene primer amplification, were obtained. Method: immunoSEQ multiplex PCR; TCRdb's copy keeps in-frame clones and lacks some. The DNA gave D and trimming, while V, J and clone size come from that table. The table includes some 91,000 clones, approximately 82% detected once. The germline CDR1 and CDR2 sequences are SGHVS and FNYEAQ. Trimming at V came to 0 bases and at J to 5 bases, leaving 6 bases not matched to a gene. There are 16 residues in the CDR3. Sequencing was done on a sample of peripheral blood. This receptor was obtained from a human donor in a cohort sampled during active COVID-19. This chain uses TRBV7-6 with TRBJ2-2, with TRBD2 identical over 7 bases. The CDR3 is CASSLAGGPSTGELFF. In DNA form, the CDR3 reads TGTGCCAGCAGCTTAGCGGGAGGGCCCTCGACCGGGGAGCTGTTTTTT.